Below are 24 T cell receptor beta chains sequenced from a single sample in a study of post-analysis software for immune sequencing data. General study results and limits: TRBV5-6, TRBV5-1 and TRBV20-1 belonged to a set of roughly five TRBV segments that were more frequent in patients than controls.

No antigen has been identified for these receptors. cDNA libraries of TCR beta carried unique molecular identifiers. TCRdb processed the PCR reads anew with MiXCR; each CDR3 protein has one entry. The sample has fewer than 600,000 distinct CDR3 sequences, approximately 46% seen once. The sample taken for sequencing was blood. Source of these receptors: a girl aged 10 to 17 with multiple sclerosis.

The CDR3 DNA reads TGTGCCAGCAGTTTAGCACGGATCAATCAGCCCCAGCATTTT. Translating it yields CASSLARINQPQHF. This sequence joins TRBV12-3 or TRBV12-4 and TRBJ1-5; no clear D gene. V was trimmed by 0 bases and J by 3 bases, leaving 6 bases between them. CDR3 length equals 14 residues.

This chain uses TRBV4-1 with TRBJ2-1; 12 nucleotides match TRBD2. This CDR3 is 17 amino acids long. Germline CDR1 MGHRA, CDR2 YSYEKL. The V and J ends lost 4 bases and 2 bases, in that order; junction bases with no gene match: 6. The CDR3: CASSRGLAGRAYNEQFF. Here the CDR3 DNA reads TGCGCCAGCAGCCGGGGACTAGCGGGCCGAGCCTACAATGAGCAGTTCTTC.

This chain connects TRBV5-1 to TRBJ1-2; 7 nucleotides agree with TRBD1. V lost 5 bases, J lost 6 bases, and 7 bases stayed unmatched. The CDR3 totals 13 residues. Germline V gene sequence: CDR1 SGHRS, CDR2 YFSETQ. The CDR3 here is CASRGQEGDGYTF. CDR3 DNA: TGCGCCAGCAGAGGACAGGAGGGTGATGGCTACACCTTC.

This chain links TRBV27 with TRBJ1-2; no definite D call. The CDR3 loop spans 14 amino acids. Trimming stripped 0 bases from V and 4 bases from J, with 9 bases between. The germline CDR1 and CDR2 sequences are MNHEY and SMNVEV (reference sequence). The CDR3 sequence is CASSLSPGTYGYTF. CDR3 DNA: TGTGCCAGCAGTTTATCTCCGGGTACCTATGGCTACACCTTC.

The chain uses TRBV6-5 and TRBJ2-1; 9 bases line up with TRBD2. The CDR3 spans 14 residues. CDR1 is MNHEY and CDR2 is SVGAGI in the germline V gene. With V trimmed by 9 bases and J by 7 bases, 10 bases remained unmatched. CDR3 protein: CASQIAGASNEQFF. The CDR3, as DNA: TGTGCCAGTCAGATAGCGGGAGCCTCTAATGAGCAGTTCTTC.

For the CDR3, the DNA is TGCAGTGCTAGAGAAGTCAACGGGGGGTCACCCCTCCACTTT. Translation: CSAREVNGGSPLHF. The chain combines TRBV20-1 with TRBJ1-6; possible D gene TRBD1, 5 bases. The germline CDR1 and CDR2 sequences are DFQATT and SNEGSKA (reference sequence). The CDR3 sequence is 14 residues long. V was pared by 0 bases and J by 10 bases, with 13 bases between.

The V call is TRBV12-3 or TRBV12-4, the J call TRBJ2-7, with D possibly being TRBD2 (6 bases). Trimming shortened V by 3 bases and J by 7 bases, and 16 bases separated the two germline ends. The CDR3 length is 14 residues. CDR3: CASSLGGTYNEQYF. The CDR3, as DNA: TGTGCCAGCAGTTTGGGCGGGACCTACAATGAGCAGTACTTC.

The gene calls are TRBV29-1 and TRBJ1-1; D unclear. This CDR3 has 18 residues. The germline V gene has CDR1 SQVTM and CDR2 ANQGSEA. Deletions cut 4 bases from V and 0 bases from J, with 24 bases between. CDR3: CSVAPWAGREFMNTEAFF. The DNA for the CDR3 is TGCAGCGTTGCGCCCTGGGCTGGGAGGGAATTCATGAACACTGAAGCTTTCTTT.

This clonotype was seen a few times. The V gene is TRBV15, the J gene TRBJ2-1; 7 bases line up with TRBD1. The germline CDR1 and CDR2 sequences are LNHNV and YYDKDF (reference sequence). The V segment lost 0 bases and the J segment 7 bases; nucleotides outside the gene matches: 6. CDR3 length: 15 residues. The CDR3 DNA follows: TGTGCCACCAGCAGAGATAGACAGGGTGGAAATGAGCAGTTCTTC. The encoded protein is CATSRDRQGGNEQFF.

The chain couples TRBV5-1 to TRBJ2-4, with D perhaps matching TRBD1 (5 bases). The end of the DNA aligns better with TRBJ2-7, so the J call may be wrong. The germline CDR1 and CDR2 sequences are SGHRS and YFSETQ. This CDR3 has 15 amino acids. Written as DNA, the CDR3 is TGCGCCAGCAGCTTTGTGGACAAGGCCAACTACGAGCAGTACTTC. This codes for CASSFVDKANYEQYF.

CDR3 DNA: TGTGCCAGCAGTGAAGCGTTGGCCAATCGGGGGGCCAACGTCCTGACTTTC. Translation: CASSEALANRGANVLTF. The chain couples TRBV2 to TRBJ2-6; D gene unclear. V shed 0 bases and J shed 4 bases, with 13 bases lying between them. The CDR3 has 17 amino acids. The V gene's germline CDR1 is SNHLY and CDR2 FYNNEI.

The chain couples TRBV7-9 to TRBJ1-2; D remains unclear. V shed 6 bases and J shed 6 bases, with 14 bases lying between them. This CDR3 is built from 13 residues. Germline V CDR1 and CDR2: SEHNR, FQNEAQ (reference sequence). The CDR3 region is CASSIDGLHGYTF. DNA of the CDR3: TGTGCCAGCAGTATAGACGGCCTCCATGGCTACACCTTC.

This clonotype was counted between two and nine times. The rearrangement uses TRBV29-1 and TRBJ2-1, with D perhaps assigned TRBD1 or TRBD2 (5 bases each). The CDR3 is 14 amino acids. V lost 4 bases, J lost 6 bases, and 16 bases lay in between. Germline values: CDR1 SQVTM, CDR2 ANQGSEA. CDR3 amino acids: CSVVRQVGVNEQFF. CDR3 nucleotides: TGCAGCGTTGTCAGGCAGGTGGGGGTCAATGAGCAGTTCTTC.

This chain joins TRBV5-1 and TRBJ2-1, with 7 positions matching TRBD2. The CDR3 covers 17 residues. The germline V gene encodes CDR1 SGHRS and CDR2 YFSETQ. The V gene end was trimmed by 0 bases and the J gene end by 3 bases; junction bases not matched to a gene: 9. In DNA form, the CDR3 reads TGCGCCAGCAGCTTGGGCTTACTAGCGCAAGTCTACAATGAGCAGTTCTTC. Translated: CASSLGLLAQVYNEQFF. The full variable domain, in which reference TRBV5-1 and TRBJ2-1 provide the parts outside the CDR3, is KAGVTQTPRYLIKTRGQQVTLSCSPISGHRSVSWYQQTPGQGLQFLFEYFSETQRNKGNFPGRFSGRQFSNSRSEMNVSTLELGDSALYLCASSLGLLAQVYNEQFFGPGTRLTVL.

The rearrangement links TRBV9 to TRBJ2-1; D is unresolved. The germline V gene has CDR1 SGDLS and CDR2 YYNGEE. Trimming pared 0 bases from V and 5 bases from J, leaving 6 bases between. The CDR3 totals 13 residues. CDR3 DNA: TGTGCCAGCAGCGTAGTGAATGACAATGAGCAGTTCTTC. It yields the protein CASSVVNDNEQFF.

About this clonotype itself: A much larger clone lies one base from this, so it may be a read error. This rearrangement joins TRBV27 to TRBJ1-2; possible D gene TRBD1, 5 bases. Germline CDR1 and CDR2: MNHEY and SMNVEV (reference sequence). This CDR3 comprises 13 residues. The CDR3 DNA follows: TGTGCCAGCAGCCCGAGGGGTAACTATGACTACACCTTC. It encodes CASSPRGNYDYTF.

This clonotype appeared a single time. The chain has TRBV2 and TRBJ2-5; 8 nucleotides line up with TRBD2. There are 13 residues in the CDR3. CDR1 SNHLY and CDR2 FYNNEI come from the germline V gene. V shed 5 bases, J shed 4 bases, and the junction held 3 bases outside the gene matches. CDR3 nucleotides: TGTGCCAGCAGTCGGGGGGGGCCAGAGACCCAGTACTTC. Translating gives CASSRGGPETQYF.

This sequence joins TRBV6-5 and TRBJ2-3; 9 bases map to TRBD2. The J segment lost 3 bases and the V segment lost 4 bases, leaving 8 bases of the junction unmatched. This CDR3 is built from 16 residues. Per the germline V gene, CDR1 is MNHEY and CDR2 is SVGAGI. The CDR3: CASSSIGLAPTDTQYF. CDR3 sequence (DNA): TGTGCCAGCAGTTCGATTGGACTAGCGCCAACAGATACGCAGTATTTT.

This chain joins TRBV4-1 and TRBJ2-7; the D is unclear. Germline V lookup: CDR1 MGHRA, CDR2 YSYEKL. This CDR3 contains 15 residues. V lost 3 bases, J lost 3 bases, and 15 bases lay in between. CDR3 DNA sequence: TGCGCCAGCAGCCACAACAAGCTGGGTCGCTACGAGCAGTACTTC. It translates to CASSHNKLGRYEQYF.

The gene calls are TRBV7-9 and TRBJ2-5; the D gene is possibly TRBD2 (5 bases). The last part of the DNA fits TRBJ2-7 better; the J call may be wrong. CDR1 and CDR2 from the germline V gene are SEHNR and FQNEAQ (reference sequence). The CDR3 has 15 amino acids. The CDR3 sequence is CASSTTTMKGYEQYF. In DNA, the CDR3 is TGTGCCAGCAGCACGACTACCATGAAAGGCTACGAGCAGTACTTC.

V gene TRBV20-1 combines with J gene TRBJ1-1; D gene uncertain. This CDR3 is built from 14 residues. The germline V and J ends were trimmed by 5 bases and 0 bases, with 13 bases remaining between them. Germline lookup yields CDR1 DFQATT and CDR2 SNEGSKA (reference sequence). The CDR3 nucleotides are TGCAGTGCTCTAAAGGGCCAACTGAACACTGAAGCTTTCTTT. Translating it yields CSALKGQLNTEAFF.

This clonotype was observed a few times. This chain's CDR3 is CASRVGTVQYF. CDR3 bases: TGTGCCAGCAGGGTCGGGACAGTTCAGTACTTC. This chain connects TRBV27 to TRBJ2-7; TRBD1 matches at 7 bases. Germline V gene sequence: CDR1 MNHEY, CDR2 SMNVEV (reference sequence). This CDR3 has 11 residues. V was pared by 6 bases and J by 10 bases, with 6 bases of the junction left unmatched.

Comments on this clonotype: One end of the junction is discordant with germline, which a read error may explain. V is TRBV18 and J is TRBJ1-4, with D tentatively TRBD1 (6 bases). This CDR3 is 16 amino acids long. Germline V lookup: CDR1 KGHSH, CDR2 LQKENI. The CDR3, as DNA: TGTGCCAGCCCACCCGGGGGCCGTGCAACTAATGAAAAACTGTTTTTT. Translation: CASPPGGRATNEKLFF. Variable domain in full (rest from reference TRBV18 and TRBJ1-4): NAGVMQNPRHLVRRRGQEARLRCSPMKGHSHVYWYRQLPEEGLKFMVYLQKENIIDESGMPKERFSAEFPKEGPSILRIQQVVRGDSAAYFCASPPGGRATNEKLFFGSGTQLSVL.

The CDR3 bases are TGTGCCAGCAGTTTAGCGGGACTAGCGGGAGTGGAGACCCAGTACTTC. Translated, it gives CASSLAGLAGVETQYF. The rearrangement joins TRBV12-3 or TRBV12-4 to TRBJ2-7, with TRBD2 matching over 14 bases. The J call could be wrong; TRBJ2-5 is a better fit for the DNA end. There are 16 residues in the CDR3.